A single sample gave rise to the 20 T cell receptor beta chains below, sequenced in a study of blood T cell repertoires in COVID-19. Libraries were prepared by immunoSEQ multiplex PCR; TCRdb keeps only in-frame clonotypes and omits some of them. In the table there are fewer than 180,000 clones, approximately 80% of which are singletons. The sample consisted of peripheral blood. These receptors were collected from an older man with acute or convalescent COVID-19.

This sequence joins TRBV28 and TRBJ2-7; TRBD1 matches 7 bases. The V gene end was trimmed by 4 bases and the J gene end by 3 bases; junction bases not matched to a gene: 6. Germline V gene sequence: CDR1 MDHEN, CDR2 SYDVKM. The CDR3 has 14 residues. CDR3 bases: TGTGCCAGCAGTTCTTGGGACAGAGGCTACGAGCAGTACTTC. It encodes CASSSWDRGYEQYF.

This chain links TRBV7-8 with TRBJ1-2, with no clear D. V gave up 8 bases and J gave up 7 bases, with 20 bases separating them. CDR1 is SGHVS, CDR2 FQNEAQ, per germline. CDR3 size: 14 residues. CDR3 loop: CASRPKPDGGGYTF. CDR3 coding DNA: TGTGCCAGCCGCCCCAAGCCCGACGGAGGTGGCTACACCTTC.

The chain has TRBV20-1 and TRBJ2-7; 9 nucleotides align to TRBD1. This CDR3 comprises 15 residues. The junction had 11 bases not matched to a gene; V was cut back by 3 bases and J by 5 bases. Germline assignment: CDR1 DFQATT and CDR2 SNEGSKA (reference sequence). CDR3 coding DNA: TGCAGTGCTAGTACACCGGGACAGGGAATCCACGAGCAGTACTTC. Translation gives CSASTPGQGIHEQYF.

The gene calls are TRBV11-2 and TRBJ2-5; weak D call: TRBD1 (6 bases). Trimming pared 5 bases from V and 3 bases from J, leaving 13 bases between. CDR1 and CDR2 from the germline V gene are SGHAT and FQNNGV. CDR3 length equals 14 residues. The CDR3, as DNA: TGTGCCAGCAGCACAGGGACGCCAAAAGAGACCCAGTACTTC. This encodes CASSTGTPKETQYF.

The CDR3 region is CASRDSLAGPTYEQYF. The CDR3 nucleotides read TGCGCCAGCAGGGACTCCTTAGCGGGACCTACCTACGAGCAGTACTTC. The chain uses TRBV10-2 and TRBJ2-7, with 8 bases identical to TRBD2. V lost 6 bases, J lost 2 bases, and 12 bases stayed unmatched. Germline values: CDR1 WSHSY, CDR2 SAAADI. The CDR3 covers 16 residues.

The chain carries TRBV20-1 and TRBJ2-2; TRBD2 aligns across 9 bases. The CDR3 is made up of 16 amino acids. Germline V gene lookup returns CDR1 DFQATT and CDR2 SNEGSKA (reference sequence). The ends lost 3 bases at V and 4 bases at J; junction bases unmatched: 9. The CDR3 loop is CSASGSLAGITGELFF. In nucleotides, the CDR3 is TGCAGTGCTAGTGGGTCCCTAGCGGGGATCACCGGGGAGCTGTTTTTT.

The chain is built from TRBV19 and TRBJ2-4, with D perhaps TRBD2 (6 bases). V shed 5 bases and J shed 6 bases, with 14 bases lying between them. In germline, CDR1 is LNHDA, CDR2 SQIVND (reference sequence). The CDR3 is 14 amino acids. The chain's CDR3 is CASSPSRGRNIQYF. The CDR3 DNA reads as TGTGCCAGTAGTCCCTCTCGGGGGAGAAACATTCAGTACTTC.

The chain couples TRBV5-5 to TRBJ1-2, with TRBD1 matching over 7 bases. The J segment lost 2 bases and the V segment lost 4 bases, leaving 8 bases of the junction unmatched. The CDR3 has 15 amino acids. Germline V lookup: CDR1 SGHKS, CDR2 YYEKEE (reference sequence). The CDR3 region is CASSLAGTDNYGYTF. The CDR3 DNA follows: TGTGCCAGCAGCCTAGCCGGGACAGACAACTATGGCTACACCTTC.

The chain uses TRBV28 and TRBJ2-7, with D unresolved. Germline CDR1 and CDR2: MDHEN and SYDVKM. The CDR3 loop spans 13 amino acids. The germline V and J ends were trimmed by 6 bases and 0 bases, with 9 bases remaining between them. The CDR3 here is CASSRFSSYEQYF. For the CDR3, the DNA is TGTGCCAGCAGCAGGTTCAGCTCCTACGAGCAGTACTTC.

A few counts support this clone. The V and J genes are TRBV12-3 or TRBV12-4 and TRBJ2-3, with D unresolved. Trimming stripped 5 bases from V and 4 bases from J, with 4 bases between. This CDR3 is 11 amino acids long. The CDR3, as DNA: TGTGCCAGCAGTATCGCAGATACGCAGTATTTT. This translates into CASSIADTQYF.

This chain joins TRBV27 and TRBJ2-7, with 11 bases identical to TRBD1. V lost 6 bases, J lost 4 bases, and 5 bases stayed unmatched. There are 14 residues in the CDR3. Germline CDR1 reads MNHEY; CDR2 reads SMNVEV (reference sequence). CDR3 coding DNA: TGTGCCAGCAGCCGGACAGGGGGCTTGTACGAGCAGTACTTC. Its translation: CASSRTGGLYEQYF.

This chain uses TRBV5-1 with TRBJ2-5; TRBD2 aligns across 8 bases. This CDR3 spans 15 amino acids. The germline gives CDR1 SGHRS, CDR2 YFSETQ. V was pared by 4 bases and J by 3 bases, with 8 bases of the junction left unmatched. The CDR3 sequence: CASSREGTGEETQYF. The CDR3, as DNA: TGCGCCAGCAGCCGGGAGGGGACGGGAGAAGAGACCCAGTACTTC.

The chain uses TRBV28 and TRBJ2-5, with D maybe TRBD2 (6 bases). Germline lookup yields CDR1 MDHEN and CDR2 SYDVKM. Deletions cut 7 bases from V and 1 base from J, with 16 bases between. This CDR3 spans 15 amino acids. The CDR3 sequence: CASNSRRDGQETQYF. In DNA form, the CDR3 reads TGTGCCAGCAACTCCCGGCGGGACGGCCAAGAGACCCAGTACTTC.

The chain uses TRBV7-9 and TRBJ2-3; 9 nucleotides agree with TRBD1. Germline V gene sequence: CDR1 SEHNR, CDR2 FQNEAQ (reference sequence). This CDR3 is 15 amino acids long. J was trimmed by 5 bases and V by 5 bases; bases with no gene match: 8. Written as DNA, the CDR3 is TGTGCCAGCAGCACGGGACAGGGAGGGGTAGATACGCAGTATTTT. As protein: CASSTGQGGVDTQYF.

The chain couples TRBV27 to TRBJ2-5; TRBD1 agrees at 7 bases. With V trimmed by 3 bases and J by 1 base, 8 bases remained unmatched. The CDR3 spans 16 residues. Germline CDR1 MNHEY, CDR2 SMNVEV (reference sequence). DNA of the CDR3: TGTGCCAGCAGTTTTGACAACAGGGGCTCCCAAGAGACCCAGTACTTC. The encoded protein is CASSFDNRGSQETQYF.

The rearrangement joins TRBV5-4 to TRBJ2-1, with 15 bases fitting TRBD2. The ends lost 7 bases at V and 8 bases at J; junction bases unmatched: 16. Germline assignment: CDR1 SGHNT and CDR2 YYREEE (reference sequence). The CDR3 contains 18 residues. In nucleotides, the CDR3 is TGTGCCAGCGGAGCTCCGGGACTAGCGGGAGGCGGGTCCCATGAGCAGTTCTTC. Translating gives CASGAPGLAGGGSHEQFF.

V gene TRBV5-5 combines with J gene TRBJ1-2; perhaps TRBD1 as D (5 bases). V lost 1 base and J lost 8, with 12 bases in between. CDR1 is SGHKS and CDR2 is YYEKEE in the germline V gene (reference sequence). The CDR3 loop spans 13 amino acids. The CDR3 nucleotides are TGTGCCAGCAGCTTGTCAGGGACTGGGGGCTACACCTTC. Its translation: CASSLSGTGGYTF.

The chain recombines TRBV10-3 with TRBJ2-7; D call uncertain. Trimming removed 2 bases from V and 3 bases from J, with 11 bases in between. The CDR3 runs to 14 residues. CDR1 and CDR2 from the germline V gene are ENHRY and SYGVKD. The CDR3 bases are TGTGCCATCAGTGAGAGATCAGATAACTACGAGCAGTACTTC. This gives the protein CAISERSDNYEQYF.

This chain joins TRBV6-5 and TRBJ1-4; possible D gene TRBD1, 6 bases. Trimming pared 6 bases from V and 8 bases from J, leaving 13 bases between. CDR1 and CDR2 from the germline V gene are MNHEY and SVGAGI. The CDR3 is made up of 13 amino acids. For the CDR3, the DNA is TGTGCCAGCAGCGTACAGGGACGAGAAAAACTGTTTTTT. Amino acids: CASSVQGREKLFF.

The chain joins TRBV27 to TRBJ2-1; D ambiguous. The CDR3 contains 14 residues. V was clipped by 7 bases and J by 3 bases, with 13 bases between them. Per germline, CDR1 MNHEY and CDR2 SMNVEV (reference sequence). The CDR3 protein is CASTLRSDYNEQFF. CDR3 bases: TGTGCCAGCACCCTGAGAAGCGACTACAATGAGCAGTTCTTC.